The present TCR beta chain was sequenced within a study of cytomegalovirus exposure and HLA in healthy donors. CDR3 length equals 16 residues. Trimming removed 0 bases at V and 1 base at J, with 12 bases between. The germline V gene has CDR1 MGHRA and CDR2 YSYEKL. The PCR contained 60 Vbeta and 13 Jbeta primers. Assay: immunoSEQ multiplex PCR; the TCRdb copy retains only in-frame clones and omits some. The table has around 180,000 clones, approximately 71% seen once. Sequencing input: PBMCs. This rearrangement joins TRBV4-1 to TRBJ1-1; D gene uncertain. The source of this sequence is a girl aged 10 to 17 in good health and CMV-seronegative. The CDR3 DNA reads TGCGCCAGCAGCCAAGATCGAGACTATAGGAACACTGAAGCTTTCTTT. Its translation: CASSQDRDYRNTEAFF.